Below, 19 T cell receptor beta chains from the same sample are listed, as sequenced in a study of T cell repertoires in cytomegalovirus infection. TCRdb re-derived calls from the reads in MiXCR, one entry per CDR3 protein. Here the sample spans just under 550,000 distinct CDR3 sequences, around 27% being singletons. What was sequenced was PBMCs. These receptors all stem from a human donor in good health (CMV status not recorded). Some clones in this sample may be carry-over from other donors' samples.

This clonotype came up many times. This chain uses TRBV7-2 with TRBJ2-1; 11 bases line up with TRBD2. The V gene's germline CDR1 is SGHTA and CDR2 FQGNSA. J gave up 5 bases and V 0 bases, and 6 bases lay outside the gene matches. The CDR3 is 17 residues long. The DNA of the CDR3 is TGTGCCAGCAGCTTAGCTGGGACTAGCGGAGGGAACAATGAGCAGTTCTTC. Translating gives CASSLAGTSGGNNEQFF.

The chain links TRBV7-9 to TRBJ1-3, with 8 bases identical to TRBD1. This CDR3 contains 14 residues. Germline CDR1 and CDR2: SEHNR and FQNEAQ (reference sequence). Losses at the gene ends were 5 bases for V and 2 bases for J; bases not matched to a gene: 2. The DNA for the CDR3 is TGTGCCAGCAGCACAGGGGGTACTGGAAACACCATATATTTT. It translates to CASSTGGTGNTIYF. The full variable domain, with the rest looked up from reference TRBV7-9 and TRBJ1-3, is DTGVSQNPRHKITKRGQNVTFRCDPISEHNRLYWYRQTLGQGPEFLTYFQNEAQLEKSRLLSDRFSAERPKGSFSTLEIQRTEQGDSAMYLCASSTGGTGNTIYFGEGSWLTVV.

This clonotype has only a few counts. The rearrangement uses TRBV11-2 and TRBJ2-3; D tentatively reads TRBD1 or TRBD2 (6 bases each). CDR1 SGHAT and CDR2 FQNNGV come from the germline V gene. CDR3 length: 16 residues. The V end was cut by 6 bases, the J end by 0 bases, with 16 bases between. CDR3 amino acids: CASRLTGGDSTDTQYF. The DNA of the CDR3 is TGTGCCAGCAGACTGACAGGAGGGGATAGCACAGATACGCAGTATTTT.

This clonotype showed up just a few times. V is TRBV4-1 and J is TRBJ1-1; D remains unclear. The V end lost 4 bases, the J end lost 3 bases, and 12 bases lay between the germline ends. The germline V gene has CDR1 MGHRA and CDR2 YSYEKL. This CDR3 region has 14 residues. CDR3 sequence: CASSLIRSDTEAFF. The CDR3 DNA is TGCGCCAGCAGCCTTATACGCAGTGACACTGAAGCTTTCTTT.

This clonotype was seen more than once but under ten times. The chain employs TRBV6-2 or TRBV6-3 and TRBJ1-5; 8 bases fit TRBD1. CDR3 length: 14 residues. Germline-derived CDR1 and CDR2 are MNHEY and SVGEGT. J lost 2 bases, V lost 6 bases, and 3 bases had no gene match. In nucleotides, the CDR3 is TGTGCCAGCAGGTTGGGACAGGGCAATCAGCCCCAGCATTTT. Amino acid sequence: CASRLGQGNQPQHF.

This clonotype was detected once. V is TRBV4-3 and J is TRBJ1-5, with D hard to call. The CDR3 contains 13 residues. Trimming took 0 bases from V and 7 from J, leaving 7 bases between them. Per the germline V gene, CDR1 is LGHNA and CDR2 is YSLEER. The CDR3 region has the DNA TGCGCCAGCAGCCAAGATCAGGAACAGCCCCAGCATTTT. Amino acid sequence: CASSQDQEQPQHF.

The sample holds a few counts of this clonotype. The chain has TRBV7-6 and TRBJ2-1, with TRBD2 matching over 7 bases. The J segment lost 0 bases and the V segment lost 2 bases, leaving 7 bases of the junction unmatched. CDR1 is SGHVS and CDR2 is FNYEAQ in the germline V gene. The CDR3 extends over 17 amino acids. CDR3 residues: CASSLRTSSFSYNEQFF. The CDR3 nucleotides are TGTGCCAGCAGCTTAAGGACTAGTAGTTTCTCCTACAATGAGCAGTTCTTC. Full variable domain (missing parts from reference TRBV7-6 and TRBJ2-1): GAGVSQSPRYKVTKRGQDVALRCDPISGHVSLYWYRQALGQGPEFLTYFNYEAQQDKSGLPNDRFSAERPEGSISTLTIQRTEQRDSAMYRCASSLRTSSFSYNEQFFGPGTRLTVL.

V and J are TRBV5-1 and TRBJ1-1; D unclear. With 0 bases removed from V and 0 bases from J, the gap between germline ends came to 6 bases. In germline, CDR1 is SGHRS, CDR2 YFSETQ. The CDR3 is 14 amino acids. CDR3 bases: TGCGCCAGCAGCTTGGACGGGTTGAACACTGAAGCTTTCTTT. Its protein product is CASSLDGLNTEAFF.

This clonotype has at least ten counts. V usage is TRBV6-2 or TRBV6-3 and J usage is TRBJ2-1, with unresolved D. Per germline, CDR1 MNHEY and CDR2 SVGEGT. Trimming removed 2 bases from V and 10 bases from J, with 12 bases in between. This CDR3 comprises 13 residues. The DNA for the CDR3 is TGTGCCAGCAGTTACCGTGCGGCAGGAGAGCAGTTCTTC. Residues: CASSYRAAGEQFF.

The V and J genes are TRBV3-1 and TRBJ2-1; TRBD2 matches 7 bases. This CDR3 contains 14 residues. Germline V CDR1 and CDR2: LGHDT, YNNKEL (reference sequence). Germline trimming cut 6 bases from V and 9 bases from J; bases unmatched to any gene: 11. The CDR3 region has the DNA TGTGCCAGCAGGAGCCGGGACTACGCTGGTGAGCAGTTCTTC. Translating it yields CASRSRDYAGEQFF.

The rearrangement uses TRBV4-3 and TRBJ1-5; tentatively, D is TRBD1 (5 bases). The CDR3 has 18 residues. V was pared by 0 bases and J by 0 bases, with 15 bases between. CDR1 and CDR2 from the germline V gene are LGHNA and YSLEER. The CDR3 region is CASSQDWGGYYSNQPQHF. In DNA, the CDR3 is TGCGCCAGCAGCCAAGATTGGGGCGGGTATTATAGCAATCAGCCCCAGCATTTT.

This clonotype was detected ten times or more. J is TRBJ2-1 and V is TRBV6-5; 16 nucleotides line up with TRBD2. With V trimmed by 2 bases and J by 9 bases, 1 base remained unmatched. Germline V gene lookup returns CDR1 MNHEY and CDR2 SVGAGI. The CDR3 spans 15 residues. The CDR3 region is CASSYGTSGRGEQFF. For the CDR3, the DNA is TGTGCCAGCAGTTACGGGACTAGCGGGAGGGGTGAGCAGTTCTTC.

The V gene is TRBV20-1, the J gene TRBJ1-3; no firm D call. The germline gives CDR1 DFQATT, CDR2 SNEGSKA (reference sequence). Trimming cost V 0 bases and J 3 bases, with 12 bases left between them. The CDR3 loop spans 15 amino acids. As DNA, the CDR3 is TGCAGTGCTAGAGATTTGGTAAGGGTTGGAAACACCATATATTTT. Protein sequence: CSARDLVRVGNTIYF.

This clonotype was counted at least ten times. V and J are TRBV7-2 and TRBJ2-5; D is perhaps TRBD1 (6 bases). Trimming left V 7 bases short and J 5 bases short, with 11 bases between. The CDR3 length is 12 residues. Germline assignment: CDR1 SGHTA and CDR2 FQGNSA. CDR3 sequence reads: CASKQGSETQYF. For the CDR3, the DNA is TGTGCCAGCAAACAGGGAAGTGAGACCCAGTACTTC.

This clonotype was seen a few times. The chain uses TRBV6-1 and TRBJ2-7, with 8 bases aligning to TRBD1. Germline-derived CDR1 and CDR2 are MNHNS and SASEGT. The junction had 11 bases not matched to a gene; V was cut back by 0 bases and J by 1 base. This CDR3 comprises 18 residues. Here the CDR3 reads CASSEAGQEFFGSYEQYF. CDR3 DNA: TGTGCCAGCAGTGAAGCGGGACAGGAATTTTTTGGTTCCTACGAGCAGTACTTC.

The V gene is TRBV11-3, the J gene TRBJ2-2; no clear D gene. The V end lost 5 bases, the J end lost 6 bases, and 10 bases lay between the germline ends. This CDR3 spans 13 amino acids. Germline V CDR1 and CDR2: SGHNT, YENEEA. This CDR3 is CASSKIEPGELFF. DNA of the CDR3: TGTGCCAGCAGCAAGATAGAACCCGGGGAGCTGTTTTTT. The entire variable domain, with the rest obtained from reference TRBV11-3 and TRBJ2-2, is as follows: EAGVVQSPRYKIIEKKQPVAFWCNPISGHNTLYWYLQNLGQGPELLIRYENEEAVDDSQLPKDRFSAERLKGVDSTLKIQPAELGDSAVYLCASSKIEPGELFFGEGSRLTVL.

The chain is built from TRBV11-2 and TRBJ2-1; D possibly matches TRBD1 or TRBD2 (5 bases each). The V gene's germline CDR1 is SGHAT and CDR2 FQNNGV. CDR3 length: 15 amino acids. V lost 1 base and J 7 bases, leaving 14 bases between the germline ends. Here the CDR3 DNA reads TGTGCCAGCAGCTTAGGGGCAGGGAGATGGAATGAGCAGTTCTTC. Translation gives CASSLGAGRWNEQFF.

This clonotype was observed a handful of times. The J gene is TRBJ2-5, the V gene TRBV12-3 or TRBV12-4; D call uncertain. The CDR3 extends over 12 amino acids. V was trimmed by 7 bases and J by 3 bases, leaving 9 bases between them. CDR3 in DNA: TGTGCCAGCACTTCGTGGGAAGAGACCCAGTACTTC. It encodes CASTSWEETQYF.

About this clonotype itself: The junction departs from germline at one end; a sequencing error may be responsible. The gene calls are TRBV12-3 or TRBV12-4 and TRBJ2-2, with TRBD1 matching over 8 bases. The CDR3 is 14 amino acids. The CDR3 nucleotides are TGTGCCAGCAGTCCCTGGACAGGGTACGGGGAGCTGTCTTTT. As protein: CASSPWTGYGELSF.